A selection of T cell receptor beta chains follows, all from one sample in a study of control samples from healthy donors and cancer patients. Generated by immunoSEQ multiplex PCR, the TCRdb table keeps only in-frame clones and is missing some. Of 60,000 to 80,000 clones in the sample, more than 85% were seen once. The specimen was blood. The receptors come from a woman aged 45-60 years in good health. Both conserved end residues are part of each CDR3. D genes are given only for firm matches. Clone size is given for some rows only: seen once, a few or many times, or a class if the clone is expanded.

len: 13
v_gene: TRBV2
abundance: NA
d_gene: TRBD1
j_gene: TRBJ1-1
CDR3nt: TGTGCCACCCGACAGGGAAGGTGGACTGAAGCTTTCTTT
CDR3aa: CATRQGRWTEAFF

len: 14
v_gene: TRBV5-3
abundance: NA
d_gene: NA
j_gene: TRBJ2-7
CDR3nt: TGTGCCAGAAGCTTGGTTGGAGACCTGAGGGAGCAGTACTTC
CDR3aa: CARSLVGDLREQYF

len: 23
v_gene: TRBV12-2
abundance: NA
d_gene: NA
j_gene: TRBJ1-6
CDR3nt: TGTGCAAGTCGCTTAGGGGTTGGACTCAACAGAGAAGTAAGGGGCTCCTATAATTCACCCCTCCACTTT
CDR3aa: CASRLGVGLNREVRGSYNSPLHF

len: 14
v_gene: TRBV6-5
abundance: NA
d_gene: NA
j_gene: TRBJ2-5
CDR3nt: TGTGCCAGCAGTTATTCGGGTACTCAAGAGACCCAGTACTTC
CDR3aa: CASSYSGTQETQYF

len: 13
v_gene: TRBV19
abundance: NA
d_gene: NA
j_gene: TRBJ1-2
CDR3nt: TGTGCCAGTACGGGAGAGGAACTCCATGGCAACACCTTC
CDR3aa: CASTGEELHGNTF

len: 15
v_gene: TRBV9
abundance: NA
d_gene: NA
j_gene: TRBJ2-2
CDR3nt: TGTGCCAGCAGCGTAGATTCGGGGATCCCCGGGGAGCTGTTTTTT
CDR3aa: CASSVDSGIPGELFF

len: 14
v_gene: TRBV24-1
abundance: NA
d_gene: TRBD2
j_gene: TRBJ2-2
CDR3nt: TGTGCCACCAGGGGTACTAGCGGGACCGGGGAGCTGTTTTTT
CDR3aa: CATRGTSGTGELFF

len: 19
v_gene: TRBV2
abundance: NA
d_gene: TRBD2
j_gene: TRBJ2-7
CDR3nt: TGTGCCAGCAGTGAAATATTTATGAGACTAGCGGCTAGCTCCTACGAGCAGTACTTC
CDR3aa: CASSEIFMRLAASSYEQYF

len: 16
v_gene: TRBV9
abundance: NA
d_gene: NA
j_gene: TRBJ1-5
CDR3nt: TGTGCCAGCAGCGTTGGGGGGGCGGACCTAAATCAGCCCCAGCATTTT
CDR3aa: CASSVGGADLNQPQHF

len: 14
v_gene: TRBV5-4
abundance: NA
d_gene: NA
j_gene: TRBJ2-5
CDR3nt: TGTGCCAGCAGCTCCCGGTCGGATGGAGAGACCCAGTACTTC
CDR3aa: CASSSRSDGETQYF

len: 15
v_gene: TRBV7-8
abundance: NA
d_gene: NA
j_gene: TRBJ2-1
CDR3nt: TGTGCCAGCAGTACAGGGCGGGTAACCTACAATGAGCAGTTCTTC
CDR3aa: CASSTGRVTYNEQFF

len: 13
v_gene: TRBV9
abundance: few
d_gene: TRBD1
j_gene: TRBJ1-1
CDR3nt: TGTGCCAGCAGCCCCCTGGGACAGATTGAAGCTTTCTTT
CDR3aa: CASSPLGQIEAFF

len: 18
v_gene: TRBV7-2
abundance: NA
d_gene: NA
j_gene: TRBJ2-1
CDR3nt: TGTGCCAGCAGTCAGAGGGGGTCCTCTAGAGAAGGGTACAATGAGCAGTTCTTC
CDR3aa: CASSQRGSSREGYNEQFF

len: 12
v_gene: TRBV7-6
abundance: NA
d_gene: NA
j_gene: TRBJ1-1
CDR3nt: TGTGCCAGCAGTTCTGGACCAGTGGAAGCTTTCTTT
CDR3aa: CASSSGPVEAFF

len: 12
v_gene: TRBV19
abundance: NA
d_gene: NA
j_gene: TRBJ2-1
CDR3nt: TGTGCCAGTAGGAAGGAGGAGACTGAGCAGTTCTTC
CDR3aa: CASRKEETEQFF

len: 16
v_gene: TRBV7-8
abundance: once
d_gene: NA
j_gene: TRBJ1-1
CDR3nt: TGTGCCAGCAGCGTAGGATTTCGGGGGGGATCGAGTGAAGCTTTCTTT
CDR3aa: CASSVGFRGGSSEAFF

len: 13
v_gene: TRBV28
abundance: NA
d_gene: NA
j_gene: TRBJ2-4
CDR3nt: TGTGCCAGCAGTTTACCCTCAGGGAACATTCAGTACTTC
CDR3aa: CASSLPSGNIQYF